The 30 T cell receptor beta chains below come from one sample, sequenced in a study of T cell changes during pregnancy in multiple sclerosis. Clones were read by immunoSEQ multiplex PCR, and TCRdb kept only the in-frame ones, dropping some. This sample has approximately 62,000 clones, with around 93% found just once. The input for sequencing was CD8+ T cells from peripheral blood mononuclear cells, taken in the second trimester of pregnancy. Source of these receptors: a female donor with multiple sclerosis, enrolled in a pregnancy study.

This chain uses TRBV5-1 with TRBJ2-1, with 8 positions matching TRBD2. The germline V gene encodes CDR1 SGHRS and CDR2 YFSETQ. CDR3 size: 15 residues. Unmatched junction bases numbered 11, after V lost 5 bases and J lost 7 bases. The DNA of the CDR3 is TGCGCCAGCAGATTCGAGCCTGGCGGGAGGAATGAGCAGTTCTTC. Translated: CASRFEPGGRNEQFF.

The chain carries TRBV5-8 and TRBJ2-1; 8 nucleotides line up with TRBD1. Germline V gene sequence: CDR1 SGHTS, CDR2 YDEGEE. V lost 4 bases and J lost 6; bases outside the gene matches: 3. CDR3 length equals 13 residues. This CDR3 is CASSPTGGNEQFF. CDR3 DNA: TGTGCCAGCAGCCCTACAGGGGGCAATGAGCAGTTCTTC.

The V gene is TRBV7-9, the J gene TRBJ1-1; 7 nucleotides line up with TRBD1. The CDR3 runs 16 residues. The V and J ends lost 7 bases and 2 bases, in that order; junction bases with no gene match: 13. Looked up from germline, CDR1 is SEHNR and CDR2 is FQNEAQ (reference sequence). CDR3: CASTSSGGTSNTEAFF. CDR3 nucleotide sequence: TGTGCCAGCACCTCGTCAGGGGGGACCTCAAACACTGAAGCTTTCTTT.

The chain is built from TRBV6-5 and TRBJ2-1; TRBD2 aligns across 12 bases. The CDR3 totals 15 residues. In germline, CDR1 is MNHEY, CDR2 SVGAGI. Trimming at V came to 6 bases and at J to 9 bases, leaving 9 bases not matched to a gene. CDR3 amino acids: CASRLTSGSSSEQFF. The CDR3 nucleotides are TGTGCCAGCAGGCTGACTAGCGGGAGTTCGAGTGAGCAGTTCTTC.

The CDR3 nucleotides are TGTGCCAGCAGCCCGGGGACAGCCTACAATGAGCAGTTCTTC. It yields the protein CASSPGTAYNEQFF. This chain connects TRBV5-6 to TRBJ2-1; 7 nucleotides line up with TRBD1. Germline assignment: CDR1 SGHDT and CDR2 YYEEEE. CDR3 length: 14 amino acids. V dropped 4 bases and J dropped 2; count of bases not matched to a gene: 3.

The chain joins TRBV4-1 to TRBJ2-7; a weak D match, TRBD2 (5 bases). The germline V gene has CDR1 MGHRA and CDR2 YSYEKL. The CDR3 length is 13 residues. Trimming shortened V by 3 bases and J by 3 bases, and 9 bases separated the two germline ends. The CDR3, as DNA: TGCGCCAGCAGCCACTTTGCGGGCTACGAGCAGTACTTC. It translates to CASSHFAGYEQYF.

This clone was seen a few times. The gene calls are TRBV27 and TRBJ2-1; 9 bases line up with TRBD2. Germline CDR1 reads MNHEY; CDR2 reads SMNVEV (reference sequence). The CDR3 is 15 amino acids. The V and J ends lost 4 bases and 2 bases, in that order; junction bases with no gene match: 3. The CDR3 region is CASSSIAGAYNEQFF. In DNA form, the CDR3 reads TGTGCCAGCAGTTCCATAGCGGGAGCCTACAATGAGCAGTTCTTC.

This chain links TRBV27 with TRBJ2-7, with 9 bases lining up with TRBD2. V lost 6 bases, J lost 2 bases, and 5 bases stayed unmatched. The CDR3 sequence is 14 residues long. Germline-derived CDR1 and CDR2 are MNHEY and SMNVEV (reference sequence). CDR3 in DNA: TGTGCCAGCAGGGATAGCGGGAGTCCCTACGAGCAGTACTTC. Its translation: CASRDSGSPYEQYF.

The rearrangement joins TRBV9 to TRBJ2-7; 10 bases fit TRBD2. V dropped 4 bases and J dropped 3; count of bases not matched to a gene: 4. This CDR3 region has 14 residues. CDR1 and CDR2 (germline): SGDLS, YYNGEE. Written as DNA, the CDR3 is TGTGCCAGCAGCCCTAGCGGGAGTTTCTACGAGCAGTACTTC. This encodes CASSPSGSFYEQYF.

Here the CDR3 DNA reads TGTGCCAGCAGCGTAGGGGGGCCAGGAGTCAATCAGCCCCAGCATTTT. Amino acid sequence: CASSVGGPGVNQPQHF. V gene TRBV9 combines with J gene TRBJ1-5; D might be TRBD1 (6 bases). V lost 0 bases to trimming and J lost 3 bases, with 13 bases between them. In germline, CDR1 is SGDLS, CDR2 YYNGEE. This CDR3 has 16 amino acids. The full variable domain, in which reference TRBV9 and TRBJ1-5 provide the parts outside the CDR3, is DSGVTQTPKHLITATGQRVTLRCSPRSGDLSVYWYQQSLDQGLQFLIQYYNGEERAKGNILERFSAQQFPDLHSELNLSSLELGDSALYFCASSVGGPGVNQPQHFGDGTRLSIL.

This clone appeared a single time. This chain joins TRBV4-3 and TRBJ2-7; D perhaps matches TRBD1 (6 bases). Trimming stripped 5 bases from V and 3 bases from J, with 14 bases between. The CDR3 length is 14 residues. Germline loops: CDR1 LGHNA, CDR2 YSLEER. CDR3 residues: CASSSDRMVYEQYF. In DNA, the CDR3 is TGCGCCAGCAGCTCCGACAGGATGGTCTACGAGCAGTACTTC.

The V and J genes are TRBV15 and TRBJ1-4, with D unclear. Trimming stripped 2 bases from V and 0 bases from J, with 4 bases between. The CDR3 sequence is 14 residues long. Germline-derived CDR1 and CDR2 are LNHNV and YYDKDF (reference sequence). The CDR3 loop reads CATSRLATNEKLFF. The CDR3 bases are TGTGCCACCAGCAGACTTGCAACTAATGAAAAACTGTTTTTT.

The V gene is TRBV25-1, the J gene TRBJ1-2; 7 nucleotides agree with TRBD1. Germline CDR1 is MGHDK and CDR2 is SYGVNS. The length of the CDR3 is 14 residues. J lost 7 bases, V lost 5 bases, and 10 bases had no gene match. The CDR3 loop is CASSNRDSLLGYTF. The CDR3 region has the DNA TGTGCCAGCAGTAACCGGGACAGTCTACTTGGCTACACCTTC.

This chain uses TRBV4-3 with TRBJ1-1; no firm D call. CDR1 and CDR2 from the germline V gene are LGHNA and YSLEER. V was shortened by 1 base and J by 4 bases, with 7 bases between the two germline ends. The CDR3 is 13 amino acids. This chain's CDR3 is CASSQGVRTEAFF. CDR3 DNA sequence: TGCGCCAGCAGCCAAGGAGTCCGCACTGAAGCTTTCTTT.

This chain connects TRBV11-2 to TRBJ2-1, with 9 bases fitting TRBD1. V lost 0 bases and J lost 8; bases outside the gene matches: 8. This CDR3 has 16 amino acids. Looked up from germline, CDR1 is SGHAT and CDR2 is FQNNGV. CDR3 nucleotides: TGTGCCAGCAGCTTAGAGGGACAGGGTATTAGTGATGAGCAGTTCTTC. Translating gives CASSLEGQGISDEQFF.

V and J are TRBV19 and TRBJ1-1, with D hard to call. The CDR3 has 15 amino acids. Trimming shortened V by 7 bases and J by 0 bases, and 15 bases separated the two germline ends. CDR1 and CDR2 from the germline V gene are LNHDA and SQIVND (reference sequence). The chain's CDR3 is CASTPGVTLNTEAFF. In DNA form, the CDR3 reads TGTGCCAGTACCCCGGGTGTAACCCTGAACACTGAAGCTTTCTTT.

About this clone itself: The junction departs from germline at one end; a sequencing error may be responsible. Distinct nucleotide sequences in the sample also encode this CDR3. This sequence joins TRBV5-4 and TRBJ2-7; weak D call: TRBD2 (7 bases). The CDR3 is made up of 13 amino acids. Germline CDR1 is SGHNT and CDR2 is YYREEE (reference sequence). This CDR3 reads CASSPGGENEQYF. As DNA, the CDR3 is TGCGCCAGCAGCCCGGGGGGCGAAAACGAGCAGTACTTC.

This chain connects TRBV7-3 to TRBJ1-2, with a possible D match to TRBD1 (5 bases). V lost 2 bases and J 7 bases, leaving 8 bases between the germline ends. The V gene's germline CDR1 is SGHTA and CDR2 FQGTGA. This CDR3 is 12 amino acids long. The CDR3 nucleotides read TGTGCCAGCAGCTTACAGGGTGCTGGCTACACCTTC. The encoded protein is CASSLQGAGYTF.

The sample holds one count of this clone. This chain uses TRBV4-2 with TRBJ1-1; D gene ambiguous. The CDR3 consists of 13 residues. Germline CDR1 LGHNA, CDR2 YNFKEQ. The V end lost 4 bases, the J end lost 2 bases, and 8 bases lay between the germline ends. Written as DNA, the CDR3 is TGTGCCAGCAGCCTCGAGAGAAACACTGAAGCTTTCTTT. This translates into CASSLERNTEAFF.

The CDR3 DNA reads TGTGCCAGCAGCTTTAGGGGGGAGGGTTGGAATGAGCAGTTCTTC. It encodes CASSFRGEGWNEQFF. The chain carries TRBV11-2 and TRBJ2-1, with TRBD2 as a possible D gene (7 bases). Germline CDR1 SGHAT, CDR2 FQNNGV. The CDR3 spans 15 residues. Trimming pared 3 bases from V and 7 bases from J, leaving 16 bases between.

The CDR3 here is CASSSHFIGTSQGDEQFF. DNA for the CDR3: TGCGCCAGCAGCTCCCACTTCATCGGGACCTCCCAGGGGGATGAGCAGTTCTTC. J is TRBJ2-1 and V is TRBV5-1; 7 nucleotides line up with TRBD1. This CDR3 is 18 amino acids long. V lost 3 bases, J lost 8 bases, and 20 bases stayed unmatched. In germline, CDR1 is SGHRS, CDR2 YFSETQ.

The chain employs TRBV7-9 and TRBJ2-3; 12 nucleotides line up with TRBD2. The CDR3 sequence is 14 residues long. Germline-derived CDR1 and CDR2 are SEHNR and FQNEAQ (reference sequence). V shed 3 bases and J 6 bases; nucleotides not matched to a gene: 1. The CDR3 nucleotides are TGTGCCAGCAGCTTGGGGACTAGCGGGGATACGCAGTATTTT. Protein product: CASSLGTSGDTQYF.

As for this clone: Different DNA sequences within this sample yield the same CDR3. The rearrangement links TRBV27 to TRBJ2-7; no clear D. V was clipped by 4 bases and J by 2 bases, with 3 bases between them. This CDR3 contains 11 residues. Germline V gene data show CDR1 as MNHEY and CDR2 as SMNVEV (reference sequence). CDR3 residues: CASSSAYEQYF. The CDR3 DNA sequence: TGTGCCAGCAGTTCTGCCTACGAGCAGTACTTC.

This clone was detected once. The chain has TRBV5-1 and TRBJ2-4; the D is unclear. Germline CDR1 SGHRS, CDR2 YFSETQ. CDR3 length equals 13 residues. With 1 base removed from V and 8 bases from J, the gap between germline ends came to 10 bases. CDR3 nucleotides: TGCGCCAGCAGCTTGTCCCCGTCGGACATTCAGTACTTC. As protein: CASSLSPSDIQYF.

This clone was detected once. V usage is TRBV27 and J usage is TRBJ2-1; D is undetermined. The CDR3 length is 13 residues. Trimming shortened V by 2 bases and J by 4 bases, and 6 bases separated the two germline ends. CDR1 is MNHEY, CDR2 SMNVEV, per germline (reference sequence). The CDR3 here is CASSLNSYNEQFF. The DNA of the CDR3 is TGTGCCAGCAGTTTAAATTCATACAATGAGCAGTTCTTC.

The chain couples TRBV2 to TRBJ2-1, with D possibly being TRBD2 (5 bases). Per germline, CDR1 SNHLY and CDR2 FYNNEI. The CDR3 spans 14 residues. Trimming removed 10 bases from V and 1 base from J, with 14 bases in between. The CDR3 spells CATTPGDSYNEQFF. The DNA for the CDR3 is TGTGCCACCACCCCCGGGGATTCCTACAATGAGCAGTTCTTC.

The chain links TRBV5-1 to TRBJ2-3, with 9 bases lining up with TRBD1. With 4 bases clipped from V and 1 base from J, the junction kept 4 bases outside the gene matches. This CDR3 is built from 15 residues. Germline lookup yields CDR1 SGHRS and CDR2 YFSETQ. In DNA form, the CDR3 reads TGCGCCAGCAGCACGACAGGGGGAGGCACAGATACGCAGTATTTT. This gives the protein CASSTTGGGTDTQYF.

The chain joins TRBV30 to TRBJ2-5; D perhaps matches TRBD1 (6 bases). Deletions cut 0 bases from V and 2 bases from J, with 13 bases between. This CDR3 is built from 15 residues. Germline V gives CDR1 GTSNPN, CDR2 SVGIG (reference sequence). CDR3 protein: CAWSVQGSPQETQYF. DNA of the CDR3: TGTGCCTGGAGTGTACAGGGAAGCCCTCAAGAGACCCAGTACTTC.

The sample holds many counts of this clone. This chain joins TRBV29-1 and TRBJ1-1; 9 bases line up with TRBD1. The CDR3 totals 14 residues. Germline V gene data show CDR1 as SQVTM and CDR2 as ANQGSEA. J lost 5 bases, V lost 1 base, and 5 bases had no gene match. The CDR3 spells CSVEALGQGTEAFF. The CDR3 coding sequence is TGCAGCGTTGAAGCGCTGGGACAGGGAACTGAAGCTTTCTTT. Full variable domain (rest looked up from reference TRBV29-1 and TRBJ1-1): SAVISQKPSRDICQRGTSLTIQCQVDSQVTMMFWYRQQPGQSLTLIATANQGSEATYESGFVIDKFPISRPNLTFSTLTVSNMSPEDSSIYLCSVEALGQGTEAFFGQGTRLTVV.

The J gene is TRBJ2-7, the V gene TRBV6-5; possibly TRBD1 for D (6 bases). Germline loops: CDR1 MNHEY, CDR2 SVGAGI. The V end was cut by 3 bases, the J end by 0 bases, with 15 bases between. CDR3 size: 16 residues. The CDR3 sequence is CASSYDGQLSSYEQYF. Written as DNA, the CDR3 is TGTGCCAGCAGTTATGATGGACAGCTAAGCTCCTACGAGCAGTACTTC.